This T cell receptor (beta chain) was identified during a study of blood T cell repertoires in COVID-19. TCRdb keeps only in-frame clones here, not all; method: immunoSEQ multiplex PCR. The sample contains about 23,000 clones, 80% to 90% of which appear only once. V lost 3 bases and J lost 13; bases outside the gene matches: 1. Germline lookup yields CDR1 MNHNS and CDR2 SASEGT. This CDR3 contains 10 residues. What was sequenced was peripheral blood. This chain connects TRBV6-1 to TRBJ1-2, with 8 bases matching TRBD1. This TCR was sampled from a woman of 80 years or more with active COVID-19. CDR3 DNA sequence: TGTGCCAGCAGTGAGACAGGGGCCACCTTC. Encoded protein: CASSETGATF.